Sequencing of this T cell receptor beta chain was carried out in a study of shared clonotypes between healthy human individuals. J was trimmed by 2 bases and V by 0 bases; bases with no gene match: 3. The germline gives CDR1 SGHAT, CDR2 FQNNGV. CDR3 length: 16 amino acids. The DNA input per sorted-subset replicate PCR was around 200 ng, corresponding to 30,000 or so T cell genomes. TCRdb keeps only in-frame clones here, not all; method: immunoSEQ multiplex PCR. The table records 650,000 to 700,000 clones, about 90% of them present only once. The clonotype was recovered from a man aged 18 to 35 in good health. Some clones in this sample may be carry-over from other donors' samples. The sample taken for sequencing was memory CD8+ T cells from PBMCs. Noted subset: CD45RO+ cells pooled with CCR7-negative TemRA cells. The chain uses TRBV11-2 and TRBJ2-7; 11 bases agree with TRBD2. The CDR3 is CASSLEGLAEPYEQYF. CDR3 DNA: TGTGCCAGCAGCTTAGAGGGACTAGCGGAACCCTACGAGCAGTACTTC.